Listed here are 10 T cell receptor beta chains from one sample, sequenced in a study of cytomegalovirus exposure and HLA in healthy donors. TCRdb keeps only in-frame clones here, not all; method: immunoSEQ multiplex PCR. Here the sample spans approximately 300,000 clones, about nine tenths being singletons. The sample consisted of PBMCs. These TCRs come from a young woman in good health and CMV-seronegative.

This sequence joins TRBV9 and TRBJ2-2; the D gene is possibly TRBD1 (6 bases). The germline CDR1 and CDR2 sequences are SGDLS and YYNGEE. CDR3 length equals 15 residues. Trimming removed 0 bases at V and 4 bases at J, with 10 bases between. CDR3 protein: CASSVGNRVTGELFF. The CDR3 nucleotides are TGTGCCAGCAGCGTAGGTAACAGGGTCACCGGGGAGCTGTTTTTT.

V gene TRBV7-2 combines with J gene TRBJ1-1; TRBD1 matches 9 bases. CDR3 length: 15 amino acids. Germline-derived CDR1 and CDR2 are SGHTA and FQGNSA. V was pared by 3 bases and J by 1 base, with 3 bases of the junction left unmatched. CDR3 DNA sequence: TGTGCCAGCAGCTTTACAGGGGGCGAGAACACTGAAGCTTTCTTT. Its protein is CASSFTGGENTEAFF.

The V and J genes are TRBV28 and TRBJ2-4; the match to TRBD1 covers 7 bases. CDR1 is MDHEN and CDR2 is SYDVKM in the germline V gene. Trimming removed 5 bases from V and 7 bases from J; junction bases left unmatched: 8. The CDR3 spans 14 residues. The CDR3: CASSIQGPGNIQYF. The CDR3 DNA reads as TGTGCCAGCAGTATACAGGGGCCGGGGAACATTCAGTACTTC.

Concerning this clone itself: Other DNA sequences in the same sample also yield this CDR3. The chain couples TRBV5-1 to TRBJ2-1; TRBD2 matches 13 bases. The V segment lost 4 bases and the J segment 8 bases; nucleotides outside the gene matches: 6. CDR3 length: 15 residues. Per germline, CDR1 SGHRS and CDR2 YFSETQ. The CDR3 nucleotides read TGCGCCAGCAGCCCAAGGACTAGCGGGAGCGATGAGCAGTTCTTC. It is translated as CASSPRTSGSDEQFF. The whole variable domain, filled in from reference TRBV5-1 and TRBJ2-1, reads KAGVTQTPRYLIKTRGQQVTLSCSPISGHRSVSWYQQTPGQGLQFLFEYFSETQRNKGNFPGRFSGRQFSNSRSEMNVSTLELGDSALYLCASSPRTSGSDEQFFGPGTRLTVL.

Here the CDR3 reads CASSGTSGEETQYF. The CDR3, as DNA: TGTGCCAGCAGCGGGACTAGCGGGGAAGAGACCCAGTACTTC. The chain carries TRBV5-6 and TRBJ2-5; 13 bases match TRBD2. Trimming removed 4 bases from V and 3 bases from J; junction bases left unmatched: 0. Germline loops: CDR1 SGHDT, CDR2 YYEEEE. The CDR3 is 14 residues long.

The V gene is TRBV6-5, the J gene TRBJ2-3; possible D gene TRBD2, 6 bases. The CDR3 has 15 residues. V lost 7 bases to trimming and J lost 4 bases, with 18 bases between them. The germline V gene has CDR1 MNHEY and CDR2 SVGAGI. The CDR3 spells CASIPLGGGADTQYF. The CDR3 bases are TGTGCCAGCATCCCCCTGGGAGGAGGGGCAGATACGCAGTATTTT.

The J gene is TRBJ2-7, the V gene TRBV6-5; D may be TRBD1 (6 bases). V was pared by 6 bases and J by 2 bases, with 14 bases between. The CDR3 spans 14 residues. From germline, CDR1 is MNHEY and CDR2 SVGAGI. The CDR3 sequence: CASRQISGAYEQYF. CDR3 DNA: TGTGCCAGCAGGCAGATCTCAGGGGCCTACGAGCAGTACTTC.

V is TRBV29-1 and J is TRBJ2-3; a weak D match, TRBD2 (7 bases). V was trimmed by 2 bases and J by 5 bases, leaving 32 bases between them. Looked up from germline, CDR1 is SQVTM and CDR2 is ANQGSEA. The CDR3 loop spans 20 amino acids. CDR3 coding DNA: TGCAGCGTTGAAAGCATCGGGGGTCGGGGGGCCCACCTATCCGTAGATACGCAGTATTTT. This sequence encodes CSVESIGGRGAHLSVDTQYF.

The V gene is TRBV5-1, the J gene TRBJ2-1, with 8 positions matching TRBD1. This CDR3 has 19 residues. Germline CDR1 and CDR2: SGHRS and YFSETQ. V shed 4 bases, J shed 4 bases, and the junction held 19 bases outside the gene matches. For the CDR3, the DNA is TGCGCCAGCAGCCCCGGGACAGGTCTAGGTACTAACCTTTACAATGAGCAGTTCTTC. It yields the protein CASSPGTGLGTNLYNEQFF.

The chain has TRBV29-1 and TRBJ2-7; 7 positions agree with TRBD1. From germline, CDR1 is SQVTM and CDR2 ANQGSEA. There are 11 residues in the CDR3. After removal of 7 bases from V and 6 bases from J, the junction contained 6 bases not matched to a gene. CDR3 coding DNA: TGCAGCGCTCGAGGGACAGCCGAGCAGTACTTC. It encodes CSARGTAEQYF.